This T cell receptor (beta chain) was captured in a study of blood T cell repertoires in COVID-19. Study-level background: From T cells, B-cell-depleted T cells, or PBMCs came the material, which was cDNA or gDNA.

Germline CDR1 reads SGHTA; CDR2 reads FQGNSA. CDR3 size: 15 residues. V lost 5 bases, J lost 2 bases, and 7 bases stayed unmatched. Assay: immunoSEQ multiplex PCR; the TCRdb copy retains only in-frame clones and omits some. The data show about 120,000 clones, roughly 80% seen once. The origin of this receptor is a human donor in a cohort sampled during active COVID-19. The sequenced sample was peripheral blood. The rearrangement links TRBV7-2 to TRBJ2-7; 9 bases line up with TRBD1. In DNA, the CDR3 is TGTGCCAGCAGCGAGGGACAGGGCCTCGCCTACGAGCAGTACTTC. Its protein is CASSEGQGLAYEQYF. Full variable domain (outside the CDR3, taken from reference TRBV7-2 and TRBJ2-7): GAGVSQSPSNKVTEKGKDVELRCDPISGHTALYWYRQSLGQGLEFLIYFQGNSAPDKSGLPSDRFSAERTGGSVSTLTIQRTQQEDSAVYLCASSEGQGLAYEQYFGPGTRLTVT.